The T cell receptor beta chain described here comes from a study of shared clonotypes between healthy human individuals. V gave up 5 bases and J gave up 7 bases, with 17 bases separating them. The length of the CDR3 is 14 residues. Germline CDR1 and CDR2: SEHNR and FQNEAQ (reference sequence). General study findings and limits: Memory subsets had estimated richness that was generally smaller than that of naive subsets. The expectation was that sequencing depth would affect clonotype sharing among donors. Tissues were not sampled, only blood, and their repertoires likely differ. For naive CD4 cells, roughly 5% of clonotypes were shared across a few donors.

On this clone: Antigen unknown.

Naive CD8 cells lacked CD45RO and underwent positive selection for CCR7, leaving out terminally differentiated effector memory CD45RA+ cells. Method: immunoSEQ multiplex PCR; TCRdb's copy keeps in-frame clones and lacks some. The table shows about 680,000 clones, with about 91% occurring only once. The chain recombines TRBV7-9 with TRBJ1-1; D uncertain. The sequenced sample consisted of naive CD8+ T cells sorted from blood. This TCR was recovered from a man between 25 and 39 years old in good health. The CDR3 sequence: CASSPRALRVEAFF. The CDR3 DNA is TGTGCCAGCAGCCCACGGGCCCTCCGGGTTGAAGCTTTCTTT.